The rows below give T cell receptor beta chains drawn from one sample of a study of T cells after yellow fever vaccination. MiXCR was run by TCRdb on the 5' RACE reads, yielding one entry per CDR3 protein. The repertoire consists of about 350,000 distinct CDR3 sequences, with over 3.5% occurring once and the leading ten covering roughly 25%. This material consisted of PBMCs, taken 5 days after the yellow fever booster vaccination. These receptors originate from a man aged 18 to 29 who received the YFV17D yellow fever vaccine. The CDR3 runs from the conserved cysteine through the conserved F or W. The order of the fields is V gene, clone size, D gene, J gene, CDR3 DNA, CDR3 protein. A D gene is named only where the DNA matches it firmly. Clone size appears in some rows only: once, few, many, or a class for an expanded clone.

>TRBV5-1|NA|NA|TRBJ2-5
TGCGCCAGCAGCTTAGGTAGCGGCTACTCCCAAGAGACCCAGTACTTC
CASSLGSGYSQETQYF
>TRBV20-1|many|NA|TRBJ2-3
TGCAGTGCTCATCCGGGGCTCGCGCAGTATTTT
CSAHPGLAQYF
>TRBV20-1|few|NA|TRBJ1-1
TGCAGTGCCCCCCGGGGGGGGACCACTGAAGCTTTCTTT
CSAPRGGTTEAFF
>TRBV5-1|many|TRBD2|TRBJ2-1
TGCGCCAGCGCCGACGGGGGGAACTCCTACAATGAGCAGTTCTTC
CASADGGNSYNEQFF
>TRBV14|few|NA|TRBJ2-1
TGTGCCAGCAGCCAAATGCACAATGAGCAGTTCTTC
CASSQMHNEQFF
>TRBV7-2|NA|NA|TRBJ1-5
TGTGCCAGCAGCTTCTCCGGGACGGGGGCTGTGCCCCAGCATTTT
CASSFSGTGAVPQHF
>TRBV4-3|NA|TRBD2|TRBJ2-2
TGCGCCAGCAGCCAAGAGTTTCCTAGCGGGGCCGGGGAGCTGTTTTTT
CASSQEFPSGAGELFF
>TRBV19|few|TRBD1|TRBJ1-1
TGTGCCATTCGGCCGGGGACAGAATCTGAAGCTTTCTTT
CAIRPGTESEAFF
>TRBV6-1|NA|TRBD1|TRBJ2-1
TGTGCCAGCAGTGAACCGACAGGGGGGAACAATGAGCAGTTCTTC
CASSEPTGGNNEQFF
>TRBV5-1|many|TRBD1|TRBJ1-1
TGCGCCAGCAGCCCGGGACAGGGGATAATGAACACTGAAGCTTTCTTT
CASSPGQGIMNTEAFF
>TRBV4-2|NA|NA|TRBJ1-6
TGTGCCAGCAGCCAGGGGTCCAGCTCCTATAATTCACCCCTCCACTTT
CASSQGSSSYNSPLHF
>TRBV12-3/TRBV12-4|NA|NA|TRBJ2-5
TGTGCCAGCAGTTTAGCGCTTGAGGGTCAAGAGACCCAGTACTTC
CASSLALEGQETQYF
>TRBV5-5|NA|NA|TRBJ2-6
TGTGCCAGCAGCACCGGAATAAGGGGGGCCAACGTCCTGACTTTC
CASSTGIRGANVLTF
>TRBV7-3|many|NA|TRBJ2-1
TGTGCCAGCAGCTTAGACGGGGGCCTTTACAATGAGCAGTTCTTC
CASSLDGGLYNEQFF
>TRBV12-3/TRBV12-4|NA|NA|TRBJ2-1
TGTGCCAGCGGAGGGACAGCAAGCTCCTACAATGAGCAGTTCTTC
CASGGTASSYNEQFF
>TRBV4-3|NA|NA|TRBJ2-1
TGCGCCAGCAGCCAAGAGTCTGCCAGGCTCGGCTCCTACAATGAGCAGTTCTTC
CASSQESARLGSYNEQFF
>TRBV10-3|NA|NA|TRBJ2-6
TGTGCCATCAGTGGTTCGTCTGGGGCCAACGTCCTGACTTTC
CAISGSSGANVLTF
>TRBV29-1|few|NA|TRBJ1-2
TGCAGCGCGGGACTGGGGCATGGCTACACCTTC
CSAGLGHGYTF
>TRBV16|NA|NA|TRBJ1-6
TGTGCCAGCAGCCAAACCGGGATGGGGGGTAGTACACCCCTCCACTTT
CASSQTGMGGSTPLHF
>TRBV6-6|NA|NA|TRBJ2-1
TGTGCCAGCAGTTTTTCCGGGATCTACAATGAGCAGTTCTTC
CASSFSGIYNEQFF